The 30 T cell receptor beta chains below were found in one sample sequenced in a study of prognosis after radiotherapy for stage I lung cancer. Amplification of TCR beta CDR3 from genomic DNA used two-round multiplex PCR. TRBV and TRBJ genes each had their own specific primers in first-round PCR. TCRdb re-called the multiplex PCR reads through MiXCR, storing one row per CDR3 protein. The sample has some 38,000 distinct CDR3 sequences; about 24% are singletons. The sequencing here drew on PBMCs, taken before or after stereotactic body radiation therapy (not recorded which). The origin of the receptors is a donor aged 50 or older with non-small cell lung cancer.

This clonotype was recorded at least ten times. The chain recombines TRBV15 with TRBJ2-7, with D possibly TRBD1 on 6 matching bases. Germline assignment: CDR1 LNHNV and CDR2 YYDKDF (reference sequence). V lost 1 base and J 5 bases, leaving 9 bases between the germline ends. CDR3 length: 13 residues. In nucleotides, the CDR3 is TGTGCCACCAGCAGAGGCAGGGGTGACGAGCAGTACTTC. Its translation is CATSRGRGDEQYF.

This clonotype has only one observation. The chain joins TRBV5-1 to TRBJ1-2, with TRBD1 as a possible D gene (5 bases). CDR1 and CDR2 (germline): SGHRS, YFSETQ. V was pared by 7 bases and J by 3 bases, with 13 bases between. This CDR3 is 13 amino acids long. The CDR3 protein is CASSGTEHYGYTF. CDR3 nucleotide sequence: TGCGCCAGCTCGGGGACGGAGCACTATGGCTACACCTTC.

A note on this clonotype: One junction end does not reproduce the germline sequence, and a read error may be involved. The gene calls are TRBV20-1 and TRBJ1-2; 7 nucleotides match TRBD1. CDR1 DFQATT and CDR2 SNEGSKA come from the germline V gene (reference sequence). This CDR3 region has 15 residues. CDR3 coding DNA: TGCAGTGCTCCTCCCTGGACAGGAGCCACCTATTGCTACACCTTC. Translation gives CSAPPWTGATYCYTF.

This clonotype was detected many times. J is TRBJ1-3 and V is TRBV6-1; no clear D gene. V gave up 6 bases and J gave up 2 bases, with 8 bases separating them. The CDR3 runs 13 residues. CDR1 is MNHNS, CDR2 SASEGT, per germline. The CDR3 region is CASSSHTGNTIYF. The DNA for the CDR3 is TGTGCCAGCAGCTCCCACACTGGAAACACCATATATTTT.

In its sample, this clonotype was seen many times. The V gene is TRBV11-2, the J gene TRBJ2-1; D is unclear. Germline-derived CDR1 and CDR2 are SGHAT and FQNNGV. The CDR3 is 12 residues long. Trimming pared 0 bases from V and 9 bases from J, leaving 6 bases between. The CDR3: CASSLEILEQFF. CDR3 nucleotide sequence: TGTGCCAGCAGCTTAGAAATCCTTGAGCAGTTCTTC.

This clonotype has at least ten counts. For the CDR3, the DNA is TGTGCCAGCAGTGACAGGGCTGGGGCCAACGTCCTGACTTTC. Translating it yields CASSDRAGANVLTF. The chain couples TRBV6-4 to TRBJ2-6, with D unresolved. The CDR3 consists of 14 residues. V shed 2 bases and J shed 2 bases, with 4 bases lying between them. Germline values: CDR1 MRHNA, CDR2 SNTAGT.

This clonotype was counted at least ten times. This rearrangement joins TRBV6-1 to TRBJ1-1; D uncertain. Germline V gene sequence: CDR1 MNHNS, CDR2 SASEGT. Trimming cost V 3 bases and J 11 bases, with 10 bases left between them. The CDR3 totals 11 residues. CDR3 sequence (DNA): TGTGCCAGCAGTGAGGGGTTGCAGGCTTTCTTT. Amino acid sequence: CASSEGLQAFF.

This clonotype was picked up many times. The V gene is TRBV20-1, the J gene TRBJ2-1, with TRBD2 as a possible D gene (6 bases). The CDR3 is 16 amino acids. The V end lost 0 bases, the J end lost 5 bases, and 17 bases lay between the germline ends. The germline gives CDR1 DFQATT, CDR2 SNEGSKA (reference sequence). CDR3 sequence (DNA): TGCAGTGCTAGAGATTGGTTAGCGGTCGGTAACAATGAGCAGTTCTTC. Protein: CSARDWLAVGNNEQFF.

The chain uses TRBV28 and TRBJ2-5; the match to TRBD2 covers 15 bases. J gave up 5 bases and V 5 bases, and 6 bases lay outside the gene matches. Germline V CDR1 and CDR2: MDHEN, SYDVKM. The CDR3 has 16 amino acids. CDR3 region: CASSPGLAGGRETQYF. In DNA, the CDR3 is TGTGCCAGCAGTCCCGGACTAGCGGGGGGGCGTGAGACCCAGTACTTC.

This clonotype showed up many times. The genes are TRBV30 and TRBJ1-2; D is ambiguous. With 8 bases removed from V and 2 bases from J, the gap between germline ends came to 12 bases. The CDR3 is 12 residues long. Looked up from germline, CDR1 is GTSNPN and CDR2 is SVGIG (reference sequence). Here the CDR3 DNA reads TGTGCCGCCGGGGAGCCGAACTATGGCTACACCTTC. Amino acids: CAAGEPNYGYTF.

At least ten counts were recorded for this clonotype. This sequence joins TRBV2 and TRBJ1-5; 8 bases align to TRBD1. The germline CDR1 and CDR2 sequences are SNHLY and FYNNEI. The CDR3 covers 14 residues. The V gene end was trimmed by 5 bases and the J gene end by 6 bases; junction bases not matched to a gene: 6. The CDR3 DNA is TGTGCCAGCAGTTTTACAGGGGGAGCTCAGCCCCAGCATTTT. Encoded protein: CASSFTGGAQPQHF.

The V and J genes are TRBV6-1 and TRBJ1-1; 10 nucleotides match TRBD1. V dropped 5 bases and J dropped 7; count of bases not matched to a gene: 13. The CDR3 loop spans 16 amino acids. From germline, CDR1 is MNHNS and CDR2 SASEGT. CDR3 amino acids: CASSTQGQGTEDEAFF. CDR3 in DNA: TGTGCCAGCAGTACGCAGGGACAGGGGACGGAGGATGAAGCTTTCTTT.

With regard to this clonotype: This may be a read error, as it is one base from a much larger clone. V is TRBV3-1 and J is TRBJ2-3; 9 bases are a match to TRBD2. In germline, CDR1 is LGHDT, CDR2 YNNKEL (reference sequence). The ends lost 2 bases at V and 4 bases at J; junction bases unmatched: 10. This CDR3 region has 17 residues. The CDR3 sequence: CASSQITRGGRPDTQYF. As DNA, the CDR3 is TGTGCCAGCAGCCAAATCACGCGGGGGGGCCGTCCAGATACGCAGTATTTT.

Worth noting for this clonotype: Its ends do not fully match the called genes, so a read error is possible. DNA for the CDR3: TGTTCCAGCAGTGAATGGGGACGTGAGGGGATGAACTCACCCCTCCACTTT. This sequence encodes CSSSEWGREGMNSPLHF. The chain employs TRBV6-1 and TRBJ1-6; TRBD1 might be the D (5 bases). The CDR3 is 17 amino acids. The germline CDR1 and CDR2 sequences are MNHNS and SASEGT.

In this sample, this clonotype turned up many times. This chain links TRBV6-1 with TRBJ2-7; unclear D gene. The CDR3 is 15 residues long. Deletions cut 7 bases from V and 2 bases from J, with 18 bases between. Germline V CDR1 and CDR2: MNHNS, SASEGT. CDR3 region: CASKALADPAYEQYF. DNA for the CDR3: TGTGCCAGCAAGGCGTTGGCAGATCCAGCCTACGAGCAGTACTTC.

Many counts were recorded for this clonotype. The chain combines TRBV6-1 with TRBJ1-1; 7 nucleotides align to TRBD1. In germline, CDR1 is MNHNS, CDR2 SASEGT. This CDR3 has 13 residues. V dropped 7 bases and J dropped 4; count of bases not matched to a gene: 6. The CDR3 region is CASTLAGGTEAFF. The CDR3, as DNA: TGTGCCAGCACTCTAGCAGGGGGCACTGAAGCTTTCTTT.

This clonotype showed up many times. The J gene is TRBJ2-7, the V gene TRBV30, with 12 bases fitting TRBD1. The ends lost 4 bases at V and 5 bases at J; junction bases unmatched: 9. The CDR3 is 15 amino acids. The germline V gene encodes CDR1 GTSNPN and CDR2 SVGIG (reference sequence). As DNA, the CDR3 is TGTGCCTGGACCGAAACCGGGACAGGGGGCAACGAGCAGTACTTC. It encodes CAWTETGTGGNEQYF.

At least ten counts were recorded for this clonotype. The chain uses TRBV6-1 and TRBJ2-3; D is undetermined. V shed 4 bases and J shed 1 base, with 9 bases lying between them. Germline-derived CDR1 and CDR2 are MNHNS and SASEGT. The CDR3 loop spans 14 amino acids. CDR3 nucleotide sequence: TGTGCCAGCAGTGTCGTTGCGGGCACAGATACGCAGTATTTT. Its translation: CASSVVAGTDTQYF.

This clonotype was observed many times. The chain combines TRBV6-1 with TRBJ1-2, with TRBD1 matching over 10 bases. V lost 7 bases to trimming and J lost 5 bases; unmatched junction nucleotides: 4. Looked up from germline, CDR1 is MNHNS and CDR2 is SASEGT. CDR3 length: 13 amino acids. CDR3 loop: CASIGTGEYGYTF. The CDR3, as DNA: TGTGCCAGCATTGGGACAGGGGAATATGGCTACACCTTC.

This clonotype was recorded many times. This rearrangement joins TRBV18 to TRBJ2-7; 8 nucleotides line up with TRBD2. V lost 3 bases and J lost 5; bases outside the gene matches: 9. Germline values: CDR1 KGHSH, CDR2 LQKENI. There are 15 residues in the CDR3. The CDR3 loop reads CASSPIPGLVHEQYF. CDR3 DNA sequence: TGTGCCAGCTCACCTATACCGGGACTAGTACACGAGCAGTACTTC.

This sequence joins TRBV20-1 and TRBJ2-5; weak D call: TRBD2 (5 bases). Trimming pared 3 bases from V and 4 bases from J, leaving 18 bases between. Germline CDR1 is DFQATT and CDR2 is SNEGSKA (reference sequence). The CDR3 spans 15 residues. The CDR3 nucleotides are TGCAGTGCTAGCATCTCTGCGGGTGCCCCAGAGACCCAGTACTTC. As protein: CSASISAGAPETQYF.

Many counts were recorded for this clonotype. This chain uses TRBV3-1 with TRBJ1-3, with D uncertain. V was clipped by 1 base and J by 4 bases, with 2 bases between them. CDR3 length: 12 amino acids. The germline V gene encodes CDR1 LGHDT and CDR2 YNNKEL (reference sequence). The CDR3 loop is CASSQGGNTIYF. DNA of the CDR3: TGTGCCAGCAGCCAAGGCGGAAACACCATATATTTT.

This clonotype was seen many times. This chain links TRBV19 with TRBJ1-2; unclear D gene. Germline CDR1 reads LNHDA; CDR2 reads SQIVND (reference sequence). The CDR3 has 14 amino acids. V lost 1 base and J lost 8, with 14 bases in between. CDR3 amino acids: CASSIVAGPQGYTF. The CDR3 DNA is TGTGCCAGTAGTATAGTGGCTGGACCACAGGGCTACACCTTC.

As regards this clonotype: This likely came from a read error, as a far larger clone is one base away. The rearrangement joins TRBV6-6 to TRBJ2-1; tentatively, D is TRBD2 (5 bases). CDR1 MNHNY and CDR2 SVGAGI come from the germline V gene (reference sequence). This CDR3 is 15 amino acids long. The CDR3 DNA reads as TGTGCCAGCAGTAGGGAGCGGCACTCCTACAATGAGAAGTTCTTC. It codes for CASSRERHSYNEKFF.

To note about this clonotype: A much larger clone lies one base from this, so it may be a read error. This chain connects TRBV7-8 to TRBJ2-5, with 8 bases fitting TRBD2. Germline values: CDR1 SGHVS, CDR2 FQNEAQ. CDR3 length equals 13 residues. CDR3 sequence (DNA): TGTGCCAGCAGCTTAGGACAGCGGGAGACCAAGTACTTC. Translated, it gives CASSLGQRETKYF.

With regard to this clonotype: This probably arose from a read error, given a far larger clone one base away. The chain links TRBV6-4 to TRBJ1-1, with D possibly matching TRBD1 (5 bases). With 5 bases removed from V and 10 bases from J, the gap between germline ends came to 11 bases. The V gene's germline CDR1 is MRHNA and CDR2 SNTAGT. The CDR3 runs to 11 residues. CDR3 nucleotide sequence: TGTGCCAGCAGTTACAGGTCGTCAGCTTTCTTT. Its translation is CASSYRSSAFF.

On this clonotype: Given a far larger clone just one base away, this is likely a sequencing read error. CDR3 region: CASSPPPLKETQYF. CDR3 nucleotide sequence: TGTGCCAGCAGCCCTCCCCCCTTAAAAGAGACCCAGTACTTC. The chain carries TRBV7-9 and TRBJ2-5; D uncertain. V gave up 5 bases and J gave up 3 bases, with 13 bases separating them. This CDR3 has 14 residues. Per the germline V gene, CDR1 is SEHNR and CDR2 is FQNEAQ (reference sequence).

This clonotype was detected many times. This chain uses TRBV29-1 with TRBJ1-2; D remains unclear. The CDR3 spans 13 residues. CDR1 is SQVTM, CDR2 ANQGSEA, per germline. The germline V and J ends were trimmed by 1 base and 4 bases, with 10 bases remaining between them. The CDR3 region is CSVEAPDTYGYTF. CDR3 coding DNA: TGCAGCGTTGAAGCTCCGGATACCTATGGCTACACCTTC.

This clonotype was detected many times. One end of the junction does not line up with germline, which may come from a read error. The chain combines TRBV7-7 with TRBJ2-2, with 12 bases that match TRBD2. This CDR3 comprises 14 residues. The germline V gene has CDR1 SSHAT and CDR2 FNYEAQ (reference sequence). The DNA for the CDR3 is TGTGCTAGCAGCGTGACTAGCGGGAGCCGGGAGCTGTTTTTT. Residues: CASSVTSGSRELFF.

This clonotype was recorded at least ten times. The rearrangement uses TRBV11-2 and TRBJ2-7; possibly TRBD1 for D (5 bases). CDR3 length: 12 amino acids. V was cut by 6 bases and J by 3 bases, with 9 bases left in between. Germline V gene lookup returns CDR1 SGHAT and CDR2 FQNNGV. The CDR3 nucleotides read TGTGCCAGCAGGGGGCCACACTACGAGCAGTACTTC. This translates into CASRGPHYEQYF.